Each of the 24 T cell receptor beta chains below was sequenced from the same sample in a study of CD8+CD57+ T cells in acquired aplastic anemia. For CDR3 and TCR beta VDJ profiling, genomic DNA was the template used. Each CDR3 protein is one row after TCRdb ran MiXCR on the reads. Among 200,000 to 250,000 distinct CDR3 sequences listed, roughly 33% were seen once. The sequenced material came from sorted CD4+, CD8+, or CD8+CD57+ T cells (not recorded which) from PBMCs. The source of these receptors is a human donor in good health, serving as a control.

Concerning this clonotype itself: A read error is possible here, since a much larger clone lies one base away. The CDR3 DNA follows: TGTGCCAGCAGCATAGGTGGCAGTCGTGTAGGGAATCAGCCCCAGCATTTT. This codes for CASSIGGSRVGNQPQHF. The V call is TRBV11-2, the J call TRBJ1-5; D is uncertain. CDR3 length: 17 residues. Germline V gene sequence: CDR1 SGHAT, CDR2 FQNNGV. V gave up 5 bases and J gave up 4 bases, with 21 bases separating them.

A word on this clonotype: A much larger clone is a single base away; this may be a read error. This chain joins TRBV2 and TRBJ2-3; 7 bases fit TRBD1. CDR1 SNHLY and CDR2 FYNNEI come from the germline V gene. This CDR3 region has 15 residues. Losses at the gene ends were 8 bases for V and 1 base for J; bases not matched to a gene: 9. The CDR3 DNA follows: TGTGCCAGCCGGGACAGCCTGCCTGGCACAGATACGCAGTATTTT. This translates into CASRDSLPGTDTQYF.

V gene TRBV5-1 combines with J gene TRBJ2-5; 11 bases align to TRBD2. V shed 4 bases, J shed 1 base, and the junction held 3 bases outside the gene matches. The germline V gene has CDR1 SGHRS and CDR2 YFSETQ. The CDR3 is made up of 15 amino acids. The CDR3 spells CASSQGTSGQETQYF. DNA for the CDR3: TGCGCCAGCAGCCAAGGGACTAGCGGCCAAGAGACCCAGTACTTC.

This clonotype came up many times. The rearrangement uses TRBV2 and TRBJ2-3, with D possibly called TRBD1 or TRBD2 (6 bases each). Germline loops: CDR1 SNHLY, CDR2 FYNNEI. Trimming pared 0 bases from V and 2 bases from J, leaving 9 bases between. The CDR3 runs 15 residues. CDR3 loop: CASSEAGGVTDTQYF. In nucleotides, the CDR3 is TGTGCCAGCAGTGAAGCGGGGGGCGTCACAGATACGCAGTATTTT.

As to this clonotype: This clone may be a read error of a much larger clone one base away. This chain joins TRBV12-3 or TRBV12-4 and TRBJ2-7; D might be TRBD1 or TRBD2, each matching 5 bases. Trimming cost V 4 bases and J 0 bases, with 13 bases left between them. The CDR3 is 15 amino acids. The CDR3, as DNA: TGTGCCAGCAGTTCGAGGGACCTGGGCTCCTACGAGCAGTACTTC. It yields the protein CASSSRDLGSYEQYF.

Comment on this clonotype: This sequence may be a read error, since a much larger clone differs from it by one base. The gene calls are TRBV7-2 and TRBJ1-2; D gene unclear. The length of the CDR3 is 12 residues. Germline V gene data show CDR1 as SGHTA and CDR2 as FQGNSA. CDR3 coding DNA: TGTGCCAGCAGCTTACAAAACTATGGCTGCACCTTC. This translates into CASSLQNYGCTF.

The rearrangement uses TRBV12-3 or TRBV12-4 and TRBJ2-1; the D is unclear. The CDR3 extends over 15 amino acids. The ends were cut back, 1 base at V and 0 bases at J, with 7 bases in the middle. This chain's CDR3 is CASSLGLFSYNEQFF. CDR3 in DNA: TGTGCCAGCAGTTTAGGGCTATTCTCCTACAATGAGCAGTTCTTC.

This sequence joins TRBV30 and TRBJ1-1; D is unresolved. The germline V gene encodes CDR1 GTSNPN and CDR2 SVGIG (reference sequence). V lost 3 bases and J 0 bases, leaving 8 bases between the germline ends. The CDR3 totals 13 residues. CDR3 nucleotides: TGTGCCTGGAGGATCAGTCTGAACACTGAAGCTTTCTTT. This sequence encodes CAWRISLNTEAFF. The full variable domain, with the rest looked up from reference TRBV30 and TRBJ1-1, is SQTIHQWPATLVQPVGSPLSLECTVEGTSNPNLYWYRQAAGRGLQLLFYSVGIGQISSEVPQNLSASRPQDRQFILSSKKLLLSDSGFYLCAWRISLNTEAFFGQGTRLTVV.

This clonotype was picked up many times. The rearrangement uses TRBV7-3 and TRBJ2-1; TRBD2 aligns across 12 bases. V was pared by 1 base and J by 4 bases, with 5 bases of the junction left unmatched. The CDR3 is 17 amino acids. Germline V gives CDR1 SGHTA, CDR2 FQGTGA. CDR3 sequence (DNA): TGTGCCAGCAGCTTAATACGACTAGCGGGAGCGTACAATGAGCAGTTCTTC. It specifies CASSLIRLAGAYNEQFF.

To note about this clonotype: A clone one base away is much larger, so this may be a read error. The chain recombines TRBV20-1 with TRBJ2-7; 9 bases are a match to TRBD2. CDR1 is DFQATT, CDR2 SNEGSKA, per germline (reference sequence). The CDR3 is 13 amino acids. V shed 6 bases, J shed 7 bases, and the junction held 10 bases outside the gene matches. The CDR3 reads CSANSGSRNEQYF. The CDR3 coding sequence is TGCAGTGCCAATAGCGGGAGCCGAAATGAGCAGTACTTC.

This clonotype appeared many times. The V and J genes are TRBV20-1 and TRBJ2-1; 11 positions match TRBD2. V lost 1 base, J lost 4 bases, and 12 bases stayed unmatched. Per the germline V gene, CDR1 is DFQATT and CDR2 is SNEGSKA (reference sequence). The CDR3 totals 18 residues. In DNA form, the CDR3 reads TGCAGTGCTAGAGGGATTAGCGGGAGGGTTAAGGCGTACAATGAGCAGTTCTTC. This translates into CSARGISGRVKAYNEQFF.

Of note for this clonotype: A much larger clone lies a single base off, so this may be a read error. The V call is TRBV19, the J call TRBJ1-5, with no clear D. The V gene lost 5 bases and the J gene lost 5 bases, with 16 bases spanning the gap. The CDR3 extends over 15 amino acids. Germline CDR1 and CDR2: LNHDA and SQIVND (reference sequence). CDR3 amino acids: CASSLFRSDDQPQHF. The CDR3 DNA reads TGTGCCAGTAGTTTATTTCGGTCGGATGATCAGCCCCAGCATTTT.

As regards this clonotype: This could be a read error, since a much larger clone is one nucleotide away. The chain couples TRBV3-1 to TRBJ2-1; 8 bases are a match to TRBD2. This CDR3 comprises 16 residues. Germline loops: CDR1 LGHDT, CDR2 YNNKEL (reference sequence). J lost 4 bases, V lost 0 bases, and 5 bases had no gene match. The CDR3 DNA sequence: TGTGCCAGCAGCCAAGACACGGGGGGGAGGTACAATGAGCAGTTCTTC. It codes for CASSQDTGGRYNEQFF.

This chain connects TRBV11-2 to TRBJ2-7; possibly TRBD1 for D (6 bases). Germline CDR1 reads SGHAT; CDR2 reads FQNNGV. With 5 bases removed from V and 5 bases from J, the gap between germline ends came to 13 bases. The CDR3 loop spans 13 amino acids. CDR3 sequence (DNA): TGTGCCAGCAGCAAACAGCAGGGGAACGAGCAGTACTTC. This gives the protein CASSKQQGNEQYF.

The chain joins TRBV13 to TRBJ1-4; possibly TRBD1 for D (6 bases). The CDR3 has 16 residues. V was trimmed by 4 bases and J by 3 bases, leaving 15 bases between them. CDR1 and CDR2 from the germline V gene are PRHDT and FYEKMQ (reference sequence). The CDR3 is CASSSRSWTANEKLFF. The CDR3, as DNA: TGTGCCAGCAGCTCCCGGTCCTGGACAGCTAATGAAAAACTGTTTTTT.

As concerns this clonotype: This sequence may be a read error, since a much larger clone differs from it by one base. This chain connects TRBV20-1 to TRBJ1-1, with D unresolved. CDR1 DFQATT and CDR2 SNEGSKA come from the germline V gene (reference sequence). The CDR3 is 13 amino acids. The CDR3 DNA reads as TGCAGTGCAGAGAGCGATAAAGGCACTGAAGCTCTCTTT. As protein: CSAESDKGTEALF.

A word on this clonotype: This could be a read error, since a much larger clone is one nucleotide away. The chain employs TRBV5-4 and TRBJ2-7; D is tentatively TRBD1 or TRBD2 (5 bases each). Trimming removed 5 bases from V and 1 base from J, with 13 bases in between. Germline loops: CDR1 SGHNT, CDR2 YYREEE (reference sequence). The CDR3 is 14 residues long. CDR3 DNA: TGTGCCAGCAGGAGGGGCAGGGAATCCTACGAGCAGTACTTC. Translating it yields CASRRGRESYEQYF.

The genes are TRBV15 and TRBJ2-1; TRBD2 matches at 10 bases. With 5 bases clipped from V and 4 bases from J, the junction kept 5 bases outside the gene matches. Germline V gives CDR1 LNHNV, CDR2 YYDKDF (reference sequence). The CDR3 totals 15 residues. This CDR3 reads CATSSGGLAYNEQFF. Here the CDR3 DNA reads TGTGCCACCAGCTCCGGGGGACTAGCGTACAATGAGCAGTTCTTC.

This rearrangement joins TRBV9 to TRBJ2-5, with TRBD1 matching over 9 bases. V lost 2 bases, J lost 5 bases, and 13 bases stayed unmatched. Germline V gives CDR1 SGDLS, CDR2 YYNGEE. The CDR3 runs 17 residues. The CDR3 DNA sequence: TGTGCCAGCAGCGTGAAGCCGGGACAGGGTAAAGTGGAGACCCAGTACTTC. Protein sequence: CASSVKPGQGKVETQYF.

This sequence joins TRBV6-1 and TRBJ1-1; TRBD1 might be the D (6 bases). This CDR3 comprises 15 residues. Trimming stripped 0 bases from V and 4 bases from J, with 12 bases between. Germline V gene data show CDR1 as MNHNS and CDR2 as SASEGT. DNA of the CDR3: TGTGCCAGCAGTGAAGCGACAGGAGGGGGCACTGAAGCTTTCTTT. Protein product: CASSEATGGGTEAFF.

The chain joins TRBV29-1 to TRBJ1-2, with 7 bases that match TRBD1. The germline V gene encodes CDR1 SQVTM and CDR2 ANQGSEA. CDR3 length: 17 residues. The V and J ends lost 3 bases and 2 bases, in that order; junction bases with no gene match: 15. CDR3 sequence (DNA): TGCAGCGTTGACGTTCCGAGTCAAGACAGGGAGAACTATGGCTACACCTTC. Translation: CSVDVPSQDRENYGYTF. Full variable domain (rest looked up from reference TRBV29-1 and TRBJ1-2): SAVISQKPSRDICQRGTSLTIQCQVDSQVTMMFWYRQQPGQSLTLIATANQGSEATYESGFVIDKFPISRPNLTFSTLTVSNMSPEDSSIYLCSVDVPSQDRENYGYTFGSGTRLTVV.

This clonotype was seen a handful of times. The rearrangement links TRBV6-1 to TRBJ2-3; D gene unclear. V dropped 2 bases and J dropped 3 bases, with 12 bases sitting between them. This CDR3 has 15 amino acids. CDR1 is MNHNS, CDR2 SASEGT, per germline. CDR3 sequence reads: CASSEQHLTTDTQYF. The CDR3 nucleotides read TGTGCCAGCAGTGAACAGCACCTAACGACAGATACGCAGTATTTT.

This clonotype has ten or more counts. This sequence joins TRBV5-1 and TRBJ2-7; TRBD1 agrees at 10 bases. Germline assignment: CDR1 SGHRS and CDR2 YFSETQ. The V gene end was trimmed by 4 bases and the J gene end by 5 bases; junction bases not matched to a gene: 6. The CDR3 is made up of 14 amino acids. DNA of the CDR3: TGCGCCAGCAGCCAAGGGACAGGGGAGGACGAGCAGTACTTC. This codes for CASSQGTGEDEQYF.

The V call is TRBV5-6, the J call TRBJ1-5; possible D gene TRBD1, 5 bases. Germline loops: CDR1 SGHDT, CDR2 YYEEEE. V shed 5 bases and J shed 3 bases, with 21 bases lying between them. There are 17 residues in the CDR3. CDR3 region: CASSGVLGGGHNQPQHF. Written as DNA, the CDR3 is TGTGCCAGCAGTGGAGTCTTGGGGGGAGGGCACAATCAGCCCCAGCATTTT.